The 27 T cell receptor beta chains listed next were all sequenced from one sample in a study of early T cells in non-severe SARS-CoV-2 infection. One entry per CDR3 protein, called by TCRdb with MiXCR from the 5' RACE reads. The profile shows some 60,000 distinct CDR3 sequences, about 12% of them singletons. Sequenced here: whole blood, sampled at baseline. These receptors all come from an adult who was a healthcare worker with PCR-confirmed SARS-CoV-2 infection or an uninfected control (not recorded which).

This clonotype was counted only a few times. The gene calls are TRBV11-2 and TRBJ1-2; D unclear. The CDR3 runs to 14 residues. V gave up 1 base and J gave up 2 bases, with 8 bases separating them. Germline V gives CDR1 SGHAT, CDR2 FQNNGV. The CDR3: CASSLGAVNYGYTF. CDR3 in DNA: TGTGCCAGCAGCTTAGGCGCCGTGAACTATGGCTACACCTTC.

In its sample, this clonotype was seen many times. This chain connects TRBV4-2 to TRBJ2-7; D possibly corresponds to TRBD2 (6 bases). Germline assignment: CDR1 LGHNA and CDR2 YNFKEQ. The CDR3 totals 15 residues. V lost 3 bases, J lost 2 bases, and 14 bases lay in between. CDR3 in amino acids: CASSQDPGGTYEQYF. The CDR3 DNA sequence: TGTGCCAGCAGCCAGGACCCTGGCGGGACCTACGAGCAGTACTTC.

In its sample, this clonotype was seen a few times. This sequence joins TRBV2 and TRBJ2-1; TRBD1 agrees at 9 bases. The J segment lost 3 bases and the V segment lost 6 bases, leaving 6 bases of the junction unmatched. CDR3 size: 15 residues. The germline V gene encodes CDR1 SNHLY and CDR2 FYNNEI. The CDR3 coding sequence is TGTGCCAGCAGATTGGACAGGGGAGGCTACAATGAGCAGTTCTTC. Its translation is CASRLDRGGYNEQFF.

This chain connects TRBV4-3 to TRBJ2-4; D is perhaps TRBD1 (5 bases). From germline, CDR1 is LGHNA and CDR2 YSLEER. V was shortened by 0 bases and J by 2 bases, with 11 bases between the two germline ends. The CDR3 length is 16 residues. The CDR3 DNA is TGCGCCAGCAGCCAAGATTCAGGGCCGACCAAAAACATTCAGTACTTC. Its protein is CASSQDSGPTKNIQYF.

A few counts support this clonotype. The rearrangement joins TRBV14 to TRBJ1-2; no reliable D call. The CDR3 spans 15 residues. Germline CDR1 is SGHDN and CDR2 is FVKESK. With 5 bases removed from V and 5 bases from J, the gap between germline ends came to 18 bases. Written as DNA, the CDR3 is TGTGCCAGCAGCTTACGGGCAGGATTCGGGTATGGCTACACCTTC. Protein product: CASSLRAGFGYGYTF.

This clonotype was seen more than once but under ten times. The chain carries TRBV4-2 and TRBJ2-1, with TRBD2 matching 7 bases. The CDR3 totals 16 residues. V dropped 0 bases and J dropped 2; count of bases not matched to a gene: 4. CDR1 and CDR2 (germline): LGHNA, YNFKEQ. The CDR3 region is CASSQDMSGAYNEQFF. The CDR3 coding sequence is TGTGCCAGCAGCCAAGATATGAGCGGGGCCTACAATGAGCAGTTCTTC.

This chain joins TRBV19 and TRBJ2-1, with 11 bases that match TRBD1. The CDR3 runs to 17 residues. Germline values: CDR1 LNHDA, CDR2 SQIVND (reference sequence). After removal of 4 bases from V and 7 bases from J, the junction contained 12 bases not matched to a gene. The CDR3 sequence is CASSRQKRTGGANEQFF. The CDR3 nucleotides read TGTGCCAGTAGTAGACAAAAGCGGACAGGGGGCGCAAATGAGCAGTTCTTC.

There are a few counts of this clonotype. The rearrangement links TRBV11-2 to TRBJ2-1, with D hard to call. In germline, CDR1 is SGHAT, CDR2 FQNNGV. The V gene lost 5 bases and the J gene lost 10 bases, with 12 bases spanning the gap. CDR3 length: 12 residues. The CDR3 protein is CASSRFTEEQFF. CDR3 in DNA: TGTGCCAGCAGCCGATTTACGGAAGAGCAGTTCTTC.

This chain joins TRBV15 and TRBJ2-1; D gene ambiguous. This CDR3 has 15 amino acids. The V and J ends lost 3 bases and 7 bases respectively, with 16 bases between them. From germline, CDR1 is LNHNV and CDR2 YYDKDF (reference sequence). The CDR3 region is CATSRDAVRVNEQFF. The DNA of the CDR3 is TGTGCCACCAGCAGGGACGCCGTCCGGGTGAATGAGCAGTTCTTC.

The chain is built from TRBV20-1 and TRBJ1-3; 8 bases fit TRBD1. This CDR3 is 13 amino acids long. Germline V gene lookup returns CDR1 DFQATT and CDR2 SNEGSKA (reference sequence). V trimming: 6 bases; J trimming: 6 bases; junction bases outside the gene matches: 7. This CDR3 reads CSARTGLENTIYF. CDR3 nucleotides: TGCAGTGCCAGGACAGGGTTGGAAAACACCATATATTTT.

This clonotype was seen more than once but under ten times. This chain uses TRBV11-2 with TRBJ2-7, with D tentatively TRBD1 (5 bases). Trimming removed 3 bases from V and 5 bases from J, with 11 bases in between. Germline CDR1 is SGHAT and CDR2 is FQNNGV. CDR3 length: 13 residues. CDR3 nucleotide sequence: TGTGCCAGCAGCTTTACGTCAGGGAACGAGCAGTACTTC. The encoded protein is CASSFTSGNEQYF.

This rearrangement joins TRBV4-3 to TRBJ2-3, with D possibly being TRBD2 (5 bases). CDR3 length equals 14 residues. The V gene lost 5 bases and the J gene lost 5 bases, with 14 bases spanning the gap. Looked up from germline, CDR1 is LGHNA and CDR2 is YSLEER. As DNA, the CDR3 is TGCGCCAGCAGCGCAAGGACTGCGGAAGATACGCAGTATTTT. Encoded protein: CASSARTAEDTQYF.

This clonotype was seen a handful of times. V gene TRBV6-6 combines with J gene TRBJ1-4; a possible D gene is TRBD1 (6 bases). The germline V and J ends were trimmed by 6 bases and 8 bases, with 7 bases remaining between them. The CDR3 contains 11 residues. CDR1 and CDR2 from the germline V gene are MNHNY and SVGAGI (reference sequence). The CDR3 DNA reads as TGTGCCAGCAGGAGGGGGGAAAAACTGTTTTTT. As protein: CASRRGEKLFF.

This rearrangement joins TRBV4-1 to TRBJ2-1; D unresolved. The CDR3 spans 14 residues. V gave up 1 base and J gave up 5 bases, with 9 bases separating them. Germline values: CDR1 MGHRA, CDR2 YSYEKL. The CDR3 DNA sequence: TGCGCCAGCAGCCAAGTGCCAGGCCACAATGAGCAGTTCTTC. Amino acids: CASSQVPGHNEQFF.

This clonotype occurred a few times. This rearrangement joins TRBV20-1 to TRBJ1-1; D call uncertain. The germline CDR1 and CDR2 sequences are DFQATT and SNEGSKA (reference sequence). The V end was cut by 0 bases, the J end by 1 base, with 12 bases between. The CDR3 contains 15 residues. The CDR3 DNA reads TGCAGTGCTAGAGACCCTGTAGGTAGGAACACTGAAGCTTTCTTT. Residues: CSARDPVGRNTEAFF.

This clonotype was found a few times. The chain links TRBV20-1 to TRBJ1-5, with D tentatively TRBD1 (6 bases). The CDR3 extends over 14 amino acids. Trimming pared 1 base from V and 1 base from J, leaving 8 bases between. From germline, CDR1 is DFQATT and CDR2 SNEGSKA (reference sequence). The CDR3 loop is CSARAGGSNQPQHF. DNA of the CDR3: TGCAGTGCTAGAGCCGGGGGCAGCAATCAGCCCCAGCATTTT.

This chain uses TRBV29-1 with TRBJ2-1; TRBD1 agrees at 8 bases. The CDR3 has 13 amino acids. The trim removed 5 bases at V and 5 bases at J, leaving 5 bases unmatched. The V gene's germline CDR1 is SQVTM and CDR2 ANQGSEA. As DNA, the CDR3 is TGCAGCGTTTGGCAGGGGGCTAACAATGAGCAGTTCTTC. This codes for CSVWQGANNEQFF.

This clonotype was seen a few times. V and J are TRBV18 and TRBJ2-5; TRBD2 aligns across 10 bases. CDR3 length: 15 residues. Germline-derived CDR1 and CDR2 are KGHSH and LQKENI. The trim removed 4 bases at V and 1 base at J, leaving 3 bases unmatched. In DNA, the CDR3 is TGTGCCAGCTCACTACTAGCGGGGACCCAAGAGACCCAGTACTTC. Its translation is CASSLLAGTQETQYF.

V gene TRBV6-5 combines with J gene TRBJ2-1, with D maybe TRBD2 (5 bases). Trimming removed 6 bases at V and 8 bases at J, with 17 bases between. This CDR3 has 14 residues. Germline V gene data show CDR1 as MNHEY and CDR2 as SVGAGI. DNA of the CDR3: TGTGCCAGCAGCAAAGACGATGGGGAGCATGAGCAGTTCTTC. It specifies CASSKDDGEHEQFF.

At least ten counts were recorded for this clonotype. The chain is built from TRBV7-8 and TRBJ2-3, with D unresolved. This CDR3 comprises 11 residues. Trimming took off 0 bases at V and 5 bases at J, with 0 bases between the two ends. CDR1 is SGHVS, CDR2 FQNEAQ, per germline. The CDR3 loop is CASSLADTQYF. As DNA, the CDR3 is TGTGCCAGCAGCTTAGCAGATACGCAGTATTTT.

The J gene is TRBJ2-1, the V gene TRBV29-1, with 10 bases aligning to TRBD1. V trimming: 7 bases; J trimming: 4 bases; junction bases outside the gene matches: 7. Germline CDR1 is SQVTM and CDR2 is ANQGSEA. CDR3 length: 14 residues. The chain's CDR3 is CSAIGDRGYNEQFF. The CDR3 DNA reads as TGCAGCGCCATAGGGGACAGGGGTTACAATGAGCAGTTCTTC.

This clonotype has just a few counts. The chain employs TRBV6-2 or TRBV6-3 and TRBJ1-5; D unresolved. Germline CDR1 MNHEY, CDR2 SVGEGT. V was shortened by 0 bases and J by 2 bases, with 14 bases between the two germline ends. CDR3 size: 17 residues. As DNA, the CDR3 is TGTGCCAGCAGTTACTCCTACATAGAGGGTGGCAATCAGCCCCAGCATTTT. Translating gives CASSYSYIEGGNQPQHF.

The V gene is TRBV6-2 or TRBV6-3, the J gene TRBJ2-1, with 7 bases fitting TRBD2. The CDR3 runs 17 residues. V lost 8 bases to trimming and J lost 0 bases; unmatched junction nucleotides: 13. Looked up from germline, CDR1 is MNHEY and CDR2 is SVGEGT. The CDR3, as DNA: TGTGCCAGCGGCAGGGCTAGCGGATTCCTCTCCTACAATGAGCAGTTCTTC. Amino acids: CASGRASGFLSYNEQFF.

The chain combines TRBV29-1 with TRBJ1-5; 12 bases fit TRBD1. Germline V lookup: CDR1 SQVTM, CDR2 ANQGSEA. The CDR3 loop spans 15 amino acids. V lost 5 bases to trimming and J lost 7 bases; unmatched junction nucleotides: 9. The CDR3 region has the DNA TGCAGCGTTACCGAGGGACAGGGGGCTCGACAGCCCCAGCATTTT. The encoded protein is CSVTEGQGARQPQHF.

This clonotype occurred many times. This chain joins TRBV19 and TRBJ1-6; the D is unclear. The CDR3 covers 14 residues. V lost 7 bases and J lost 0, with 7 bases in between. The germline V gene encodes CDR1 LNHDA and CDR2 SQIVND (reference sequence). The chain's CDR3 is CASTSSSYNSPLHF. CDR3 sequence (DNA): TGTGCCAGTACCTCTAGCTCCTATAATTCACCCCTCCACTTT.

V and J are TRBV4-3 and TRBJ2-1; 10 nucleotides line up with TRBD1. This CDR3 spans 17 amino acids. CDR1 is LGHNA, CDR2 YSLEER, per germline. V dropped 2 bases and J dropped 8; count of bases not matched to a gene: 12. CDR3 region: CASSQPGMGQGHYEQFF. The CDR3 DNA reads as TGCGCCAGCAGCCAACCTGGGATGGGACAGGGGCACTATGAGCAGTTCTTC.

This clonotype was seen more than once but under ten times. The chain is built from TRBV7-9 and TRBJ2-1, with TRBD1 identical over 7 bases. V was clipped by 5 bases and J by 12 bases; unmatched bases: 4. There are 11 residues in the CDR3. Germline assignment: CDR1 SEHNR and CDR2 FQNEAQ (reference sequence). The CDR3 spells CASSETGAQFF. The CDR3 DNA sequence: TGTGCCAGCAGCGAAACAGGGGCGCAGTTCTTC.